This section outlines one TCR beta chain sequence together with its context. The TRB libraries of cDNA were built by UMI-labeled 5' RACE. Each CDR3 protein gets one entry in TCRdb, which reprocessed the 5' RACE reads and gives no DNA. The sample has over 45,000 distinct CDR3 sequences, and its top ten clones hold about 0.43%. The record originates from a study of CXCR3-negative and CXCR3-positive naive CD8 T cells. The CDR3 length is 16 residues. CDR1 and CDR2 (germline): MDHEN, SYDVKM. Sequencing was carried out using naive CXCR3- CD8+ T cells from blood. Subset here: CD45RO-CCR7+CD27+CD95- naive CD8+ T cells lacking CXCR3 (TNR3-). The chain recombines TRBV28 with TRBJ2-1. This receptor was obtained from a human donor in good health. Some clones in this sample may be carry-over from other donors' samples. This CDR3 is CASSSFGGSSYNEQFF.